This T cell receptor beta chain was captured in a study of T cell repertoires in cytomegalovirus infection. Study-wide background: Evidence of both CMV infection and a matching HLA type came from public TCR beta signatures. General observations from the study: It was HLA-C-restricted CMV-specific TCR beta clonotypes that dominated the response ex vivo. Cumulative frequency (of public TCR beta family members) identified carriers of CMV plus the relevant HLA.

This clonotype was observed many times. Antigen unknown. One entry per CDR3 protein results from TCRdb running MiXCR on the reads. The data show 200,000 to 300,000 distinct CDR3 sequences, 9% to 15% seen once. Sequencing was performed on PBMCs. The sequence was collected from a human donor in good health (CMV status not recorded). Some clones in this sample may be carry-over from other donors' samples.

The CDR3 region has the DNA TGTGCCAGCAGCCCAGCTAGCGGGAGTCATTTTGCCAAAAACATTCAGTACTTC. It yields the protein CASSPASGSHFAKNIQYF. The V and J genes are TRBV7-2 and TRBJ2-4; 10 positions agree with TRBD2. V was clipped by 5 bases and J by 1 base; unmatched bases: 11. There are 18 residues in the CDR3. CDR1 is SGHTA and CDR2 is FQGNSA in the germline V gene.